These 6 T cell receptor beta chains were sequenced from one sample in a study of post-analysis software for immune sequencing data. Points from the study as a whole: Patients had higher frequencies than controls of roughly five TRBV segments, including TRBV5-6, TRBV5-1 and TRBV20-1.

The authors incorporated unique molecular identifiers into the TCR beta cDNA libraries. One entry per CDR3 protein results from TCRdb running MiXCR on the PCR reads. The sample holds about 380,000 distinct CDR3 sequences, 30% to 45% seen once. Their antigen targets remain unknown. The sequencing sample was made of blood. All receptors derive from a girl between 5 and 17 years old with multiple sclerosis.

The chain carries TRBV5-6 and TRBJ2-7; possibly TRBD2 for D (6 bases). This CDR3 contains 15 residues. The V and J ends lost 2 bases and 1 base respectively, with 13 bases between them. CDR1 is SGHDT and CDR2 is YYEEEE in the germline V gene. Written as DNA, the CDR3 is TGTGCCAGCAGCTTACCGGGACTCGATTCCTACGAGCAGTACTTC. Its translation is CASSLPGLDSYEQYF.

The CDR3 coding sequence is TGCGCCAGCAGCCAAGACCGGGGACCCAATGAGCAGTTCTTC. Translated, it gives CASSQDRGPNEQFF. This chain connects TRBV4-1 to TRBJ2-1; D could derive from TRBD1 or TRBD2 (5 bases each). V was trimmed by 0 bases and J by 6 bases, leaving 9 bases between them. There are 14 residues in the CDR3. Germline V gene lookup returns CDR1 MGHRA and CDR2 YSYEKL.

In this sample, this clonotype turned up many times. The chain is built from TRBV29-1 and TRBJ2-5; a weak D match, TRBD1 (6 bases). Germline CDR1 reads SQVTM; CDR2 reads ANQGSEA. The CDR3 has 12 residues. Deletions cut 7 bases from V and 5 bases from J, with 14 bases between. CDR3 sequence reads: CSAQGSTETQYF. DNA for the CDR3: TGCAGCGCCCAGGGGAGTACGGAGACCCAGTACTTC.

The chain links TRBV20-1 to TRBJ1-1; 7 positions match TRBD1. The CDR3 contains 15 residues. From germline, CDR1 is DFQATT and CDR2 SNEGSKA (reference sequence). V shed 2 bases, J shed 1 base, and the junction held 7 bases outside the gene matches. CDR3 sequence: CSARPRGQWNTEAFF. The CDR3 region has the DNA TGCAGTGCTAGACCCCGGGGACAGTGGAACACTGAAGCTTTCTTT.

Written as DNA, the CDR3 is TGTGCCAGCAGCATACCAGAGGGCCTCGGGGAGCAGTACTTC. This encodes CASSIPEGLGEQYF. This chain joins TRBV7-9 and TRBJ2-7, with D tentatively TRBD2 (5 bases). V was clipped by 5 bases and J by 7 bases, with 18 bases between them. Germline V CDR1 and CDR2: SEHNR, FQNEAQ (reference sequence). The CDR3 is 14 residues long.

The rearrangement links TRBV6-5 to TRBJ1-4; 7 bases are shared with TRBD1. The V gene end was trimmed by 0 bases and the J gene end by 8 bases; junction bases not matched to a gene: 6. Germline CDR1 is MNHEY and CDR2 is SVGAGI. The CDR3 totals 15 residues. CDR3 sequence: CASSYSGTVGEKLFF. As DNA, the CDR3 is TGTGCCAGCAGTTACTCCGGGACAGTCGGCGAAAAACTGTTTTTT.